Below are 14 T cell receptor beta chains sequenced from a single sample in a study of control samples from healthy donors and cancer patients. The method was immunoSEQ multiplex PCR; TCRdb's version includes in-frame clones alone and lacks a portion of them. The sample contains some 410,000 clones, around 90% of which appear only once. Sequenced sample: PBMCs. The source is a man in his forties with head and neck cancer.

The J gene is TRBJ2-1, the V gene TRBV28; TRBD1 matches 8 bases. Per the germline V gene, CDR1 is MDHEN and CDR2 is SYDVKM. The CDR3 is made up of 15 amino acids. Unmatched junction bases numbered 8, after V lost 4 bases and J lost 6 bases. This CDR3 is CASSSHTTGGNEQFF. The DNA for the CDR3 is TGTGCCAGCAGTTCGCACACAACAGGGGGCAATGAGCAGTTCTTC. The entire variable domain, with the rest obtained from reference TRBV28 and TRBJ2-1, is as follows: DVKVTQSSRYLVKRTGEKVFLECVQDMDHENMFWYRQDPGLGLRLIYFSYDVKMKEKGDIPEGYSVSREKKERFSLILESASTNQTSMYLCASSSHTTGGNEQFFGPGTRLTVL.

The chain employs TRBV20-1 and TRBJ2-5; 7 bases are shared with TRBD2. CDR3 length equals 14 residues. The V gene end was trimmed by 3 bases and the J gene end by 1 base; junction bases not matched to a gene: 5. Germline V lookup: CDR1 DFQATT, CDR2 SNEGSKA (reference sequence). The CDR3 protein is CSASLGGGQETQYF. In DNA form, the CDR3 reads TGCAGTGCTAGTCTGGGCGGGGGCCAAGAGACCCAGTACTTC.

The V and J genes are TRBV9 and TRBJ2-5; 13 bases fit TRBD2. Germline CDR1 SGDLS, CDR2 YYNGEE. The CDR3 length is 15 residues. V gave up 5 bases and J gave up 7 bases; unmatched junction bases: 8. The CDR3 DNA follows: TGTGCCAGCAGTCCGGGACTAGCGGGGTCAGGGACCCAGTACTTC. As protein: CASSPGLAGSGTQYF.

The chain is built from TRBV5-8 and TRBJ1-1; TRBD1 might be the D (6 bases). Deletions cut 2 bases from V and 2 bases from J, with 13 bases between. The germline gives CDR1 SGHTS, CDR2 YDEGEE. This CDR3 is built from 15 residues. The CDR3 reads CASSFSGTPNTEAFF. CDR3 bases: TGTGCCAGCAGCTTCTCCGGGACACCCAACACTGAAGCTTTCTTT.

The chain carries TRBV12-3 or TRBV12-4 and TRBJ1-5, with unresolved D. The CDR3 length is 13 residues. The V end lost 3 bases, the J end lost 4 bases, and 7 bases lay between the germline ends. CDR3 nucleotide sequence: TGTGCCAGCAGTTTTAGTCTAAATCAGCCCCAGCATTTT. Its translation is CASSFSLNQPQHF.

J is TRBJ1-5 and V is TRBV18; no clear D gene. Germline V gene data show CDR1 as KGHSH and CDR2 as LQKENI. Trimming left V 3 bases short and J 9 bases short, with 15 bases between. The CDR3 extends over 14 amino acids. CDR3 sequence reads: CASSPSTAPWPQHF. As DNA, the CDR3 is TGTGCCAGCTCACCGTCTACAGCCCCTTGGCCCCAGCATTTT. Using reference TRBV18 and TRBJ1-5 for the parts outside the CDR3, the full variable domain is NAGVMQNPRHLVRRRGQEARLRCSPMKGHSHVYWYRQLPEEGLKFMVYLQKENIIDESGMPKERFSAEFPKEGPSILRIQQVVRGDSAAYFCASSPSTAPWPQHFGDGTRLSIL.

Worth noting for this clone: A far larger clone is off by one base, so a read error is likely. The rearrangement links TRBV2 to TRBJ1-1, with D unresolved. The CDR3 covers 11 residues. Trimming took 6 bases from V and 1 from J, leaving 3 bases between them. Germline V gene sequence: CDR1 SNHLY, CDR2 FYNNEI. The CDR3 protein is CASRENTEAFF. The CDR3 DNA is TGTGCCAGCAGAGAGAACACTGAAGCTTTCTTT.

This clone was found a few times. The chain joins TRBV19 to TRBJ1-5, with TRBD1 matching 8 bases. CDR3 length: 13 residues. From germline, CDR1 is LNHDA and CDR2 SQIVND (reference sequence). V lost 7 bases and J lost 7; bases outside the gene matches: 6. CDR3 nucleotides: TGTGCCAGTACCGGACAGGGCGGACAGCCCCAGCATTTT. This gives the protein CASTGQGGQPQHF.

This clone has just one count. This rearrangement joins TRBV28 to TRBJ1-2; perhaps TRBD1 as D (5 bases). The CDR3 has 15 residues. V lost 3 bases and J 2 bases, leaving 13 bases between the germline ends. Germline V gene lookup returns CDR1 MDHEN and CDR2 SYDVKM. The CDR3 reads CASSFGGRLNYGYTF. As DNA, the CDR3 is TGTGCCAGCAGTTTTGGGGGACGACTAAACTATGGCTACACCTTC.

The chain uses TRBV11-3 and TRBJ1-1; 8 nucleotides agree with TRBD1. V lost 1 base, J lost 3 bases, and 7 bases stayed unmatched. Germline assignment: CDR1 SGHNT and CDR2 YENEEA. This CDR3 region has 16 residues. CDR3 DNA sequence: TGTGCCAGCAGCTTAGGACAGGGGAAAGGGGACACTGAAGCTTTCTTT. Translated, it gives CASSLGQGKGDTEAFF.

V gene TRBV27 combines with J gene TRBJ1-2; possible D gene TRBD1, 5 bases. With 3 bases removed from V and 8 bases from J, the gap between germline ends came to 19 bases. The CDR3 is 15 amino acids. Germline-derived CDR1 and CDR2 are MNHEY and SMNVEV (reference sequence). CDR3 region: CASSFGVDTSNGYTF. The CDR3 bases are TGTGCCAGCAGTTTCGGTGTGGACACTAGCAACGGCTACACCTTC.

The count of this clone is one. This rearrangement joins TRBV5-6 to TRBJ2-1; 9 bases match TRBD1. The CDR3 is made up of 13 amino acids. CDR1 and CDR2 (germline): SGHDT, YYEEEE. Trimming at V came to 0 bases and at J to 14 bases, leaving 6 bases not matched to a gene. DNA for the CDR3: TGTGCCAGCAGCTTGGGGCTGGGACAGGGAAAGTTCTTC. Its translation is CASSLGLGQGKFF.

The chain carries TRBV4-2 and TRBJ2-1; possibly TRBD2 for D (5 bases). This CDR3 region has 18 residues. CDR1 and CDR2 (germline): LGHNA, YNFKEQ. V was shortened by 0 bases and J by 7 bases, with 22 bases between the two germline ends. CDR3 in amino acids: CASSQDRDGTLNINEQFF. The CDR3 nucleotides read TGTGCCAGCAGCCAAGATCGGGATGGCACCTTAAATATAAATGAGCAGTTCTTC.

The rearrangement links TRBV7-6 to TRBJ2-3; the D call may be TRBD1 or TRBD2 (5 bases each). The CDR3 loop spans 16 amino acids. Deletions cut 0 bases from V and 0 bases from J, with 10 bases between. Germline V lookup: CDR1 SGHVS, CDR2 FNYEAQ. The CDR3, as DNA: TGTGCCAGCAGCTTAGCCGTCGGGGCTAGCACAGATACGCAGTATTTT. It translates to CASSLAVGASTDTQYF.